This T cell receptor beta chain comes out of a study of vaccination effects on CD4 cells after COVID-19. ViraFEST used viral peptide pools to expand antigen-specific CD4+ T cells before sequencing. Cells that had been cultured for approximately eleven days were the source of isolated CD4+ T cells. This person's SARS-CoV-2 infection, confirmed by PCR, occurred between March and December 2020. Around 2.2 million PBMC per well received approximately 9.4 IU/ml IL-2 and approximately 9.2 ug/ml peptides in culture. Cultures got half-medium changes with IL-2 on days 3 and 7. About this clone: Its antigen is still unknown.

Study-level findings and limits: Late after vaccination, infection- and vaccine-induced clones showed marked clonal contraction.

The trim removed 0 bases at V and 6 bases at J, leaving 2 bases unmatched. Germline loops: CDR1 SGHRS, CDR2 YFSETQ. The CDR3 is 13 residues long. Profiled with immunoSEQ multiplex PCR; TCRdb holds only in-frame clones, not every one. The table lists under 80,000 clones, over 60% of them singletons. The receptor's source is a human donor who had a prior SARS-CoV-2 infection. This chain uses TRBV5-1 with TRBJ1-2, with 7 bases aligning to TRBD1. The input for sequencing was CD4+ T cells from PBMCs cultured with HIV peptides, taken before COVID-19 vaccination. The subset denotes: HIV-1 Nef peptide pool negative control/reference culture. CDR3 residues: CASSLGQGDGYTF. The CDR3 nucleotides read TGCGCCAGCAGCTTGGGACAGGGTGATGGCTACACCTTC.